This T cell receptor beta chain was obtained from a study of blood T cell repertoires in COVID-19. V was clipped by 6 bases and J by 6 bases, with 12 bases between them. Germline CDR1 reads MNHEY; CDR2 reads SVGAGI. The CDR3 extends over 13 amino acids. In the original analysis: Estimation of nucleated cell counts relied on the amplification of reference gene primers. Profiled with immunoSEQ multiplex PCR; TCRdb holds only in-frame clones, not every one. V and J calls and clone size come straight from that table; D and trimming were deduced from the DNA. The sample shows fewer than 500,000 clones, around 89% of them seen only once. Clinical history as reported by participants underpinned cohort assignment.

The sequenced material came from PBMCs or T cells enriched from blood (not recorded which). The clonotype originates from a man aged 25-45 years who had recovered from COVID-19. The chain is built from TRBV6-5 and TRBJ1-5; a possible D gene is TRBD1 (5 bases). CDR3 coding DNA: TGTGCCAGCAGCCTTCAGCAGGGTCAGCCCCAGCATTTT. The encoded protein is CASSLQQGQPQHF.